This T cell receptor beta chain was identified during a study of shared clonotypes between healthy human individuals. Study-level findings and limits: The four-donor shared clonotypes exceeded non-shared clonotypes in generation probability, with non-shared ones scoring lower. Clonotype sharing across several donors was observed for 5% to 6.5% of naive CD4 clonotypes.

Assay used: immunoSEQ multiplex PCR; TCRdb lists only in-frame clones, some missing. The sample records some 2.1 million clones, 85% to 95% being singletons. Turning to this clone: Its antigen is unidentified.

The CDR3 runs to 15 residues. V gave up 5 bases and J gave up 0 bases; unmatched junction bases: 3. Germline V gene sequence: CDR1 MNHEY, CDR2 SMNVEV (reference sequence). V usage is TRBV27 and J usage is TRBJ2-2; 7 positions match TRBD2. Sequencing was performed on naive CD4+ T cells sorted from blood. Subset here: CD45RA+ positively selected. This receptor was identified in a man younger than 35 in good health. CDR3 residues: CASSAGVSNTGELFF. The CDR3, as DNA: TGTGCCAGCAGTGCGGGGGTTTCGAACACCGGGGAGCTGTTTTTT.